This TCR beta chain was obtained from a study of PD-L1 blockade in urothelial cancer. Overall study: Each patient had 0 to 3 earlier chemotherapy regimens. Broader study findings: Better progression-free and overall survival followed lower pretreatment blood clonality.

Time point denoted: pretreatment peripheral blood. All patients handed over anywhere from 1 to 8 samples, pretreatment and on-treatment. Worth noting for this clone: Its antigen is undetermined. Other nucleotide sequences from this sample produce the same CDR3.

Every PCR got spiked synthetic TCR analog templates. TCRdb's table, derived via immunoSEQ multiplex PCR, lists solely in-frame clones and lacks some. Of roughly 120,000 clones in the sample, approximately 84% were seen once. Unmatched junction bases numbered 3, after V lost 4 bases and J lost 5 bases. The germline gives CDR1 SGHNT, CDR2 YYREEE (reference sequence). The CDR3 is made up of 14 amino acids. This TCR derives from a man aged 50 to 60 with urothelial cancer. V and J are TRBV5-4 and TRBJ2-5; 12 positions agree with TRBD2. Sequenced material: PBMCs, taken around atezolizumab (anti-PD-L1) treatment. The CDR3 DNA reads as TGTGCCAGCAGCCCTGGGACTAGCGGGGAGACCCAGTACTTC. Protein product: CASSPGTSGETQYF. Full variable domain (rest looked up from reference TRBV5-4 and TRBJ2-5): ETGVTQSPTHLIKTRGQQVTLRCSSQSGHNTVSWYQQALGQGPQFIFQYYREEENGRGNFPPRFSGLQFPNYSSELNVNALELDDSALYLCASSPGTSGETQYFGPGTRLLVL.